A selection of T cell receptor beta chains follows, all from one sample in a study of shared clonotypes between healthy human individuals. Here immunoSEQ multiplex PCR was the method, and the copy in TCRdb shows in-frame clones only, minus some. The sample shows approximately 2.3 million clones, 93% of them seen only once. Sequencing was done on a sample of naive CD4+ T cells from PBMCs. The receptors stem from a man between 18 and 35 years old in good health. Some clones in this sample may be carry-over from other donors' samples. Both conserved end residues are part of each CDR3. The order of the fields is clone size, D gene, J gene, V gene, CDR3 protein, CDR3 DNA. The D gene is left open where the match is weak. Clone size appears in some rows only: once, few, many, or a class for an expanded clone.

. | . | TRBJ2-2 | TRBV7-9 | CASSRPTRILSGELFF | TGTGCCAGCAGCCGCCCCACCCGGATCTTATCCGGGGAGCTGTTTTTT
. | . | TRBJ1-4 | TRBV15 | CATSRDRYEKLFF | TGTGCCACCAGCAGAGATCGTTATGAAAAACTGTTTTTT
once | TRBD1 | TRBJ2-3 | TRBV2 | CASSEGQGLDTQYF | TGTGCCAGCAGTGAGGGACAGGGCTTAGATACGCAGTATTTT
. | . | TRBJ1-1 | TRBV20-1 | CSASGTEAFF | TGCAGTGCGTCCGGGACAGAAGCTTTCTTT
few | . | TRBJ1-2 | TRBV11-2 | CASSLEGYGYTF | TGTGCCAGCAGCTTAGAGGGTTATGGCTACACCTTC
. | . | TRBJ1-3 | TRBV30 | CAWETSLSGNTIYF | TGTGCCTGGGAGACTTCGCTCTCTGGAAACACCATATATTTT
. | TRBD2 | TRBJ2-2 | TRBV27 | CASSFGVLAGPNTGELFF | TGTGCCAGCAGTTTCGGGGTACTAGCGGGGCCGAACACCGGGGAGCTGTTTTTT
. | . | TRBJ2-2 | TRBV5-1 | CASSSSGGGRELFF | TGCGCCAGCAGTTCTAGCGGAGGGGGACGGGAGCTGTTTTTT
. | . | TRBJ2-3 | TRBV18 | CASSGWASTDTQYF | TGTGCCAGCTCAGGGTGGGCCTCCACAGATACGCAGTATTTT
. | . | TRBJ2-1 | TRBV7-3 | CASSPHPTDYNEQFF | TGTGCCAGCAGCCCCCACCCGACTGATTACAATGAGCAGTTCTTC
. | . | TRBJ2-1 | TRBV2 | CASSSLATYNEQFF | TGTGCCAGCAGTTCCTTAGCGACCTACAATGAGCAGTTCTTC
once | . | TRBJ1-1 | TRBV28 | CASTLHAGYTEAFF | TGTGCCAGCACTTTGCACGCAGGGTATACTGAAGCTTTCTTT
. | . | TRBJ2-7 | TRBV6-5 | CASSYTAGPYEQYF | TGTGCCAGCAGTTACACGGCGGGACCCTACGAGCAGTACTTC
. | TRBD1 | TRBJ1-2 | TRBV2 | CASRGQGAYGYTF | TGTGCCAGCAGAGGACAGGGGGCCTATGGCTACACCTTC
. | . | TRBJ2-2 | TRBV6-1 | CASLERAHGELFF | TGTGCCAGCCTGGAGCGGGCGCATGGGGAGCTGTTTTTT
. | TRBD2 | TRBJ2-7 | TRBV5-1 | CASSHQGTSEYEQYF | TGCGCCAGCAGCCATCAGGGGACTAGCGAATACGAGCAGTACTTC
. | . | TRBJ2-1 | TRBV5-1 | CASRLADEQFF | TGCGCCAGCAGATTAGCCGATGAGCAGTTCTTC
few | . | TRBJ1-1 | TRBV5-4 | CASSLVQRNTEAFF | TGTGCCAGCAGCTTGGTTCAACGGAACACTGAAGCTTTCTTT
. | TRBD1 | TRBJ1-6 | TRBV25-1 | CASSADRDSPLHF | TGTGCCAGCAGTGCCGACAGGGACTCACCCCTCCACTTT
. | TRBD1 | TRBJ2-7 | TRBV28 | CASSLTGVNDEQYF | TGTGCCAGCAGCCTAACAGGGGTGAATGACGAGCAGTACTTC
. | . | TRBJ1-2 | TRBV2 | CASIGQSYGYTF | TGTGCCAGCATAGGTCAAAGTTATGGCTACACCTTC
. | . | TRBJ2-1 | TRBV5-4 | CASSLGGSASYNEQFF | TGTGCCAGCAGCTTGGGGGGTAGCGCCTCCTACAATGAGCAGTTCTTC
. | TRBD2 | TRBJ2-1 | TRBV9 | CASSGLSGRKSYNEQFF | TGTGCCAGCAGCGGCCTTAGCGGGAGAAAGTCCTACAATGAGCAGTTCTTC
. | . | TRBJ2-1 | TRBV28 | CASSLSLGGQKGFF | TGTGCCAGCAGTTTATCCCTAGGGGGACAAAAAGGGTTCTTC
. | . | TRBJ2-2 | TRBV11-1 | CASSPLLTGELFF | TGTGCCAGCAGCCCCTTACTTACCGGGGAGCTGTTTTTT
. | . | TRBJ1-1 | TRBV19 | CASRAAPTNTEAFF | TGTGCCAGTAGGGCAGCTCCGACGAACACTGAAGCTTTCTTT
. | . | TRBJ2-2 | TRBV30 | CAWSVQGPNTGELFF | TGTGCCTGGAGTGTACAGGGTCCGAACACCGGGGAGCTGTTTTTT
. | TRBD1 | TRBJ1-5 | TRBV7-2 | CASSLQGALNQPQHF | TGTGCCAGCAGCTTACAGGGGGCTCTGAATCAGCCCCAGCATTTT
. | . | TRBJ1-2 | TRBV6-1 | CASSSTGGWYGYTF | TGTGCCAGCAGTAGTACCGGGGGCTGGTACGGCTACACCTTC
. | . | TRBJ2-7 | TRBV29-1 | CTLGRELGRGEQYF | TGCACCCTCGGACGGGAGCTAGGACGCGGCGAGCAGTACTTC
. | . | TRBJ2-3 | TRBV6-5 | CASSYGPLSDTQYF | TGTGCCAGCAGTTATGGACCGCTCTCAGATACGCAGTATTTT
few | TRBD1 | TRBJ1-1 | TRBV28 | CASSSSGGGGAFF | TGTGCCAGCAGTTCCTCAGGGGGCGGCGGAGCTTTCTTT
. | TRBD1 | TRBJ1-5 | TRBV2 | CASAEQGAVSQPQHF | TGTGCCAGCGCTGAACAGGGGGCGGTCAGTCAGCCCCAGCATTTT
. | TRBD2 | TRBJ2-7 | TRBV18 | CASSSRGAYEQYF | TGTGCCAGCTCGTCCCGGGGGGCCTACGAGCAGTACTTC
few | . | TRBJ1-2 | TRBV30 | CAWRGVNYGYTF | TGTGCCTGGAGGGGTGTAAACTATGGCTACACCTTC
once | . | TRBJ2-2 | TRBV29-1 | CSGATRGTGELFF | TGCAGCGGGGCAACGCGAGGCACCGGGGAGCTGTTTTTT
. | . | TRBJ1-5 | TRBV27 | CASSFMGQPQHF | TGTGCCAGCAGTTTTATGGGTCAGCCCCAGCATTTT
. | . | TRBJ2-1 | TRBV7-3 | CASSLIATPYNEQFF | TGTGCCAGCAGCTTGATAGCGACCCCCTACAATGAGCAGTTCTTC
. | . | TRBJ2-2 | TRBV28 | CASSLARVVAGELFF | TGTGCCAGCAGTTTAGCCAGGGTAGTAGCCGGGGAGCTGTTTTTT
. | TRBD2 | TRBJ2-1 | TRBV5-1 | CASSLDWGLAPNEQFF | TGCGCCAGCAGCTTGGATTGGGGACTAGCGCCCAATGAGCAGTTCTTC
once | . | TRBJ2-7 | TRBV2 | CASSGVGTPYEQYF | TGTGCCAGCAGTGGCGTGGGTACCCCCTACGAGCAGTACTTC
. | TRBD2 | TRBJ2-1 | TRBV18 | CASSRSLAENYNEQFF | TGTGCCAGCTCACGGTCTCTAGCGGAGAACTACAATGAGCAGTTCTTC
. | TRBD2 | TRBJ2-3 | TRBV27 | CASRRLAGGLGTDTQYF | TGTGCCAGCCGTAGGCTAGCGGGAGGGTTGGGCACAGATACGCAGTATTTT
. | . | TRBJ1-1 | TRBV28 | CASIKSSLNTEAFF | TGTGCCAGCATTAAATCTAGCCTGAACACTGAAGCTTTCTTT
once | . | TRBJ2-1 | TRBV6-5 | CASSYVASAYNEQFF | TGTGCCAGCAGTTACGTGGCTAGCGCCTACAATGAGCAGTTCTTC
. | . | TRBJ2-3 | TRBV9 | CASSVALDTQYF | TGTGCCAGCAGCGTAGCTCTGGATACGCAGTATTTT
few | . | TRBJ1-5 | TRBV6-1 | CASSERQGNQPQHF | TGTGCCAGCAGTGAAAGACAGGGCAATCAGCCCCAGCATTTT
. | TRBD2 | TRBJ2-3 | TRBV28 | CASSLLILAGGPNTQYF | TGTGCCAGCAGTTTACTTATCCTAGCGGGAGGGCCAAATACGCAGTATTTT
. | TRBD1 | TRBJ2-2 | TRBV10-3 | CAIRTGMGGELFF | TGTGCCATCAGGACAGGGATGGGAGGGGAGCTGTTTTTT
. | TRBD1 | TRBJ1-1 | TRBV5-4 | CASSMAGQGNTEAFF | TGTGCCAGCAGCATGGCAGGACAGGGTAACACTGAAGCTTTCTTT